This T cell receptor beta chain was observed in a study of beta chain features in type 1 diabetes. Every isolated RNA sample was fully reverse transcribed, so sequencing captured expressed TCRB transcripts. Data came from immunoSEQ multiplex PCR; TCRdb stores just in-frame clones and leaves some out. The table includes about 160,000 clones, 7.8% detected once. This clone was seen only a few times. Its antigen is not known. Naive, central memory, regulatory and stem cell-like memory cells within the CD4+ compartment were sorted using CD45RO/CCR7/CD25/CD127/CD95/CD27. General study points: Type 1 diabetes patients had TCRB CDR3s that were shorter (moderately but significantly so) in all four CD4+ subsets.

Sequences were obtained from central memory CD4+ T cells from blood. The TCR originated in a woman in her forties with type 1 diabetes.

Written as DNA, the CDR3 is TGTGCCACCGAGACAGGGACAGGGGCCAACGTCCTGACTTTC. It encodes CATETGTGANVLTF. V is TRBV2 and J is TRBJ2-6, with 7 bases that match TRBD1. CDR1 and CDR2 from the germline V gene are SNHLY and FYNNEI. This CDR3 is 14 amino acids long. J lost 4 bases, V lost 10 bases, and 7 bases had no gene match.